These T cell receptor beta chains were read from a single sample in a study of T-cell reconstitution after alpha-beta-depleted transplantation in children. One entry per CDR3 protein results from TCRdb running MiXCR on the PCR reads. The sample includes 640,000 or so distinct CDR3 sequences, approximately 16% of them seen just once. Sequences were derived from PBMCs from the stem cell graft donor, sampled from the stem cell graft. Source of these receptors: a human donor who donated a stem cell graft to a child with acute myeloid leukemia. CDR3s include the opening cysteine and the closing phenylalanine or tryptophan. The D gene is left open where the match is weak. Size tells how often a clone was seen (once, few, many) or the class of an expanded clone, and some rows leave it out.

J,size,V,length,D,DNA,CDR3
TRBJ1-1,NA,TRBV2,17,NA,TGTGCCAGCAGTGAAGCCCAGGCAGGGAGGCGTTACACTGAAGCTTTCTTT,CASSEAQAGRRYTEAFF
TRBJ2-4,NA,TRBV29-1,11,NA,TGCAGCGTTGCTAGGGGGGGCATTCAGTACTTC,CSVARGGIQYF
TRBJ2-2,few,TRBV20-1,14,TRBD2,TGCAGTGCTACACTAGCGGGGCGAACCGGGGAGCTGTTTTTT,CSATLAGRTGELFF
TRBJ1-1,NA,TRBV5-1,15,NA,TGCGCCAGCAGCTTGTGGGCAGGGGCGGACACTGAAGCTTTCTTT,CASSLWAGADTEAFF
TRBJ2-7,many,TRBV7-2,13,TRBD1,TGTGCCAGCAGCGGCCGGGACAGTTACGAGCAGTACTTC,CASSGRDSYEQYF
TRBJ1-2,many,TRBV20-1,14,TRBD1,TGCAGTGCTAGAGCCGGGACAGTCCCTCATGGCTACACCTTC,CSARAGTVPHGYTF
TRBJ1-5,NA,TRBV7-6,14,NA,TGTGCCAGCAGCTTAGCAATGGGGGATCAGCCCCAGCATTTT,CASSLAMGDQPQHF
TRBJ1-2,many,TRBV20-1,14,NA,TGCAGTGCTAGCGATCTAGTTCGGAGCTATGGCTACACCTTC,CSASDLVRSYGYTF
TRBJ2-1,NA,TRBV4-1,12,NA,TGCGCCAGCAGCCAACCCGAAGGTGAGCAGTTCTTC,CASSQPEGEQFF
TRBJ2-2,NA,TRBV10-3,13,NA,TGTGCCTATGGCGGCCGGGACACCGGGGAGCTGTTTTTT,CAYGGRDTGELFF
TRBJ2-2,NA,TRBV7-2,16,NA,TGTGCCAGCAGCTTAGGCTCCAGGGTAAACACCGGGGAGCTGTTTTTT,CASSLGSRVNTGELFF
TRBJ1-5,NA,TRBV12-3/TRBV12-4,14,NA,TGTGCCAGCAGTTCTGGGGGCCTCGTGAGGCCCCAGCATTTT,CASSSGGLVRPQHF
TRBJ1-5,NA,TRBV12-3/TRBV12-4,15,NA,TGTGCCAGCAGTCCCCTCGACATTAGCAATCAGCCCCAGCATTTT,CASSPLDISNQPQHF
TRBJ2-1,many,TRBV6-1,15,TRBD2,TGTGCCAGCAGCGGACTAGCGGGGACACACAATGAGCAGTTCTTC,CASSGLAGTHNEQFF
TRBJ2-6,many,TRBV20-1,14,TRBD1,TGCAGTGCCTCGACAGGGGCTGGGGCCAACGTCCTGACTTTC,CSASTGAGANVLTF